One sample yielded the 5 T cell receptor beta chains listed below, sequenced in a study of OX40 agonist ivuxolimab in advanced cancers. Only in-frame clones appear in the TCRdb table, and some are missing; sequencing was by immunoSEQ multiplex PCR. Found here are fewer than 10,000 clones, 89% of them singletons; the top ten hold 10% to 15%. The source material was CD4+ or CD8+ T cells sorted from blood, sampled in a trial of the OX40 agonist ivuxolimab. These receptors were taken from an adult with an advanced solid tumor such as melanoma, head and neck, liver or kidney cancer.

The chain is built from TRBV19 and TRBJ2-5; D possibly corresponds to TRBD1 (6 bases). V was cut by 10 bases and J by 1 base, with 13 bases left in between. The CDR3 has 13 residues. Germline V gene lookup returns CDR1 LNHDA and CDR2 SQIVND (reference sequence). The DNA for the CDR3 is TGTGCCACCGCCCCGACAGGCCAAGAGACCCAGTACTTC. Encoded protein: CATAPTGQETQYF.

This chain connects TRBV9 to TRBJ2-3; no firm D call. V lost 2 bases, J lost 1 base, and 8 bases lay in between. Germline CDR1 reads SGDLS; CDR2 reads YYNGEE. The CDR3 extends over 14 amino acids. CDR3 in amino acids: CASSVYMGTDTQYF. DNA for the CDR3: TGTGCCAGCAGCGTTTACATGGGCACAGATACGCAGTATTTT. Variable domain in full (rest from reference TRBV9 and TRBJ2-3): DSGVTQTPKHLITATGQRVTLRCSPRSGDLSVYWYQQSLDQGLQFLIQYYNGEERAKGNILERFSAQQFPDLHSELNLSSLELGDSALYFCASSVYMGTDTQYFGPGTRLTVL.

The chain uses TRBV18 and TRBJ1-5; tentatively, D is TRBD1 (6 bases). V lost 5 bases to trimming and J lost 4 bases, with 15 bases between them. CDR1 and CDR2 (germline): KGHSH, LQKENI. The CDR3 runs 15 residues. The CDR3 sequence: CASSSSGGRNQPQHF. Written as DNA, the CDR3 is TGTGCCAGCTCAAGTTCCGGGGGCAGAAATCAGCCCCAGCATTTT.

This clone has a single count. This chain connects TRBV30 to TRBJ1-6; D ambiguous. Trimming shortened V by 1 base and J by 5 bases, and 3 bases separated the two germline ends. The CDR3 runs to 12 residues. Per germline, CDR1 GTSNPN and CDR2 SVGIG (reference sequence). CDR3: CAWSGNNSPLHF. CDR3 coding DNA: TGTGCCTGGAGTGGGAATAATTCACCCCTCCACTTT. Drawing the rest from reference TRBV30 and TRBJ1-6, the complete variable domain is SQTIHQWPATLVQPVGSPLSLECTVEGTSNPNLYWYRQAAGRGLQLLFYSVGIGQISSEVPQNLSASRPQDRQFILSSKKLLLSDSGFYLCAWSGNNSPLHFGNGTRLTVT.

This chain connects TRBV28 to TRBJ2-7, with TRBD1 matching over 9 bases. Trimming removed 6 bases from V and 2 bases from J; junction bases left unmatched: 11. The CDR3 extends over 16 amino acids. The germline gives CDR1 MDHEN, CDR2 SYDVKM. The CDR3 region is CASSPTGQGRTYEQYF. DNA for the CDR3: TGTGCCAGCAGCCCTACTGGACAGGGGCGGACCTACGAGCAGTACTTC. Full variable domain (remainder filled in from reference TRBV28 and TRBJ2-7): DVKVTQSSRYLVKRTGEKVFLECVQDMDHENMFWYRQDPGLGLRLIYFSYDVKMKEKGDIPEGYSVSREKKERFSLILESASTNQTSMYLCASSPTGQGRTYEQYFGPGTRLTVT.